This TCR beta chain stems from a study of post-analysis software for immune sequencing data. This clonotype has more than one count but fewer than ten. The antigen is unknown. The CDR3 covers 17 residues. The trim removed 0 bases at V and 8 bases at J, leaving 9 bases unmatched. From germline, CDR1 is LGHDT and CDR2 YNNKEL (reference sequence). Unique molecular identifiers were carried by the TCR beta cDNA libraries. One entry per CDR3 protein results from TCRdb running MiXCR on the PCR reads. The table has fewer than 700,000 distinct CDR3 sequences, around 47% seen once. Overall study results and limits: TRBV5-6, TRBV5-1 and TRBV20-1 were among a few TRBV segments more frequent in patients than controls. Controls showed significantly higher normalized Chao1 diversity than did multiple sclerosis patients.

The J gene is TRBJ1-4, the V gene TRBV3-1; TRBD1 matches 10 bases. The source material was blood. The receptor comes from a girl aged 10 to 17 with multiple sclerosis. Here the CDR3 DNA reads TGTGCCAGCAGCCAAGATCTTCTCGACAGGGGGCGGGAAAAACTGTTTTTT. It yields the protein CASSQDLLDRGREKLFF.